The entry below gives a single TCR beta chain sequence along with its context. The CDR3 length is 11 residues. Germline CDR1 and CDR2: MNHNY and SVGAGI (reference sequence). V was pared by 3 bases and J by 13 bases, with 12 bases between. These data come from a study of T cell changes during pregnancy in multiple sclerosis. Profiling relied on immunoSEQ multiplex PCR, and the TCRdb table lists in-frame clones only, not all of them. This sample yields 35,000 to 45,000 clones, of which roughly 90% are seen a single time; about 0.45% belongs to the top ten. The rearrangement links TRBV6-6 to TRBJ2-5, with D perhaps matching TRBD1 (5 bases). The sequencing used CD4+ T cells from peripheral blood mononuclear cells, collected in the third trimester of pregnancy. The sequence was collected from a female donor with multiple sclerosis, enrolled in a pregnancy study. The CDR3 nucleotides are TGTGCCAGCAGTTATGGGGCAGGGCCGTACTTC. This sequence encodes CASSYGAGPYF.